This T cell receptor beta chain was sequenced during a study of identifying expanded T cells in peripheral blood (dated by TCRdb to about 2019). At the level of the whole study: Four technical replicates, made by sequencing separate aliquots from the same pool of genomic DNA, were compared pairwise. The study at large found these results: Across all healthy-donor time intervals, the beta-binomial model significantly cut both the number of clones called differentially abundant and the false-positive rate. Across all healthy donors, variance in clone template counts between approximately two-week samples was found to increase significantly with total template count. It was expected by the authors that biological variance in healthy repertoires might increase further over much longer intervals, such as months to years. The binomial model flagged around 1.3 differentially abundant clones between technical replicates, compared with 15 to 17 over roughly 2 weeks and approximately 20 over about 4 weeks.

The germline V gene (reference sequence) sets CDR1 to MNHNY and CDR2 to SVGAGI. The V end gives up 5 bases and the J end 5 bases, leaving 5 bases in the junction not matched to a gene. From the cysteine through the phenylalanine, the CDR3 covers 13 amino acids. The kept DNA is CDR3 alone, 39 bases in frame from the first base. No immune events, such as infections, were documented for the healthy donors during the collection period. Blood repertoires from healthy donors were used as a training cohort for calibrating time-dependent variance in a beta-binomial model of differential abundance of T-cell clones. There were roughly 10 healthy donors in the training cohort, of whom 3 were female and 7 were male. An age range of roughly 29 to 70 years, with an average of 43 years, was recorded for the donors. Obtained from a commercial supplier, whole blood was collected from each healthy donor at three time points set around 2 weeks apart. For immunosequencing, genomic DNA was extracted from unsorted whole blood.

The immunoSEQ Assay, which uses bias-controlled multiplex PCR amplification of genomic DNA, was used to profile TCRbeta CDR3 regions. On the study's bioinformatics: The absolute abundance of each unique TCRbeta CDR3 region was quantified after sequences were collapsed and filtered. Differential abundance was tested with two models: a binomial (Fisher-equivalent) model and a beta-binomial model that adds time-dependent variance fitted from healthy donors. Clones with fewer than 5 combined templates were excluded, and clones with Benjamini-Hochberg FDR below 0.01 were called differentially abundant. In the beta-binomial model, variance was expressed as a function of the total template count across the two samples, in the form v = (b*log(k)+a)^2. Sourced from immuneACCESS, this table was stored by TCRdb with only in-frame sequences that have V and J called. A share of the clones is absent; for the studies checked, an unresolved V gene accounts for under half, and the remainder has no known explanation. The DNA gave D and trimming, while V, J and clone size come from that table. Counted in this sample were around 100,000 clones; about 90% of them appeared once. 5.5% of the sample is held by the ten biggest clonotypes.

As to this clone: Its recognized antigen is unknown. Nothing much larger sits one base from this clone, and base qualities are not available.

Here the chain combines TRBV6-6 and TRBJ2-5; 7 central bases correspond to TRBD1. The receptor was isolated from a person between 18 and 75 years old in good health. The material sequenced was blood. The DNA is TGTGCCAGCAGTAAAGGGGGCTTGGAGACCCAGTACTTC. This codes for CASSKGGLETQYF.